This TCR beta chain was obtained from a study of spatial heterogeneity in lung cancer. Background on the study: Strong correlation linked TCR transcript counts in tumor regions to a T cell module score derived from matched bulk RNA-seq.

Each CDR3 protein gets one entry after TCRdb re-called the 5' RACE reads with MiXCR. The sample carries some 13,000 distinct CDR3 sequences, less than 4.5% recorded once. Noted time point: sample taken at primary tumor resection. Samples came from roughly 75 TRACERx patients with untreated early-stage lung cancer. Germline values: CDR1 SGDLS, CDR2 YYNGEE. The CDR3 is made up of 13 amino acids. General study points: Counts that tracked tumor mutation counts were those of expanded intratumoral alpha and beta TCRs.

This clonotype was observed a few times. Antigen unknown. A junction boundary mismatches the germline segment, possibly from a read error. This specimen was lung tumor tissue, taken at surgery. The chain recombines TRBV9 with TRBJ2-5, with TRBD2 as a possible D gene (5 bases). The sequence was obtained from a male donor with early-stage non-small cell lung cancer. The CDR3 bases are TGTGCCAGCACCGTAGGAGCGGTCGAGACCCAGTACTTC. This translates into CASTVGAVETQYF.